One and the same sample provided the 31 T cell receptor beta chains below, sequenced in a study of T cell responses to AZD1222 COVID-19 vaccine listed by TCRdb under 2021. The library was built by means of the immunoSEQ multiplex PCR assay. TCRdb retrieved this table from immuneACCESS and kept in-frame rearrangements only. Not all clones are present; in checked studies, unresolved V genes account for under half, and no reason is known for the remainder. Here the sample has around 100,000 clones; over 75% occur a single time. The ten largest clones capture around 21% of the sample. Taken with the paper, the label for time point translates to: baseline before first vaccination. The sample in question was peripheral blood, obtained on day 0 of AZD1222 vaccination. Source of these receptors: an adult in good health.

The V call is TRBV27, the J call TRBJ2-7; D might be TRBD1 (6 bases). The CDR3 length is 12 residues. Between the trimmed V and J ends, which lost 6 bases and 8 bases, there was a span of 14 bases. Germline V gives CDR1 MNHEY, CDR2 SMNVEV (reference sequence). The CDR3 spells CASSLKTGKQYF. CDR3 DNA sequence: TGTGCCAGCAGCCTTAAAACAGGGAAGCAGTACTTC.

The chain uses TRBV24-1 and TRBJ2-3; D is perhaps TRBD1 (6 bases). This CDR3 region has 15 residues. From germline, CDR1 is KGHDR and CDR2 SFDVKD. Trimming took 3 bases from V and 0 from J, leaving 9 bases between them. The CDR3 sequence: CATSDTGTSTDTQYF. DNA of the CDR3: TGTGCCACCAGTGATACAGGGACAAGCACAGATACGCAGTATTTT.

The chain links TRBV7-9 to TRBJ2-4, with 8 positions matching TRBD2. CDR1 is SEHNR, CDR2 FQNEAQ, per germline (reference sequence). This CDR3 is built from 15 residues. After removal of 3 bases from V and 6 bases from J, the junction contained 7 bases not matched to a gene. CDR3 sequence (DNA): TGTGCCAGCAGCTTCGGGGGGGCGCAGGGAAACATTCAGTACTTC. This encodes CASSFGGAQGNIQYF.

The J gene is TRBJ1-2, the V gene TRBV4-1, with D possibly matching TRBD1 (6 bases). V dropped 1 base and J dropped 5 bases, with 17 bases sitting between them. The CDR3 is made up of 16 amino acids. The germline V gene encodes CDR1 MGHRA and CDR2 YSYEKL. As DNA, the CDR3 is TGCGCCAGCAGCCAAGTCTTAGGGGGGCGATGGTATGGCTACACCTTC. Its translation is CASSQVLGGRWYGYTF.

The chain employs TRBV7-9 and TRBJ2-3, with a weak D call TRBD1 (5 bases). The V gene's germline CDR1 is SEHNR and CDR2 FQNEAQ (reference sequence). There are 14 residues in the CDR3. V shed 7 bases and J shed 6 bases, with 17 bases lying between them. CDR3 bases: TGTGCCAGCAATCCAGGGCTTCTCACGGATACGCAGTATTTT. It codes for CASNPGLLTDTQYF.

This clone was picked up a small number of times. The V call is TRBV2, the J call TRBJ1-2; D uncertain. Looked up from germline, CDR1 is SNHLY and CDR2 is FYNNEI. The CDR3 is 12 residues long. V was clipped by 3 bases and J by 12 bases, with 14 bases between them. In nucleotides, the CDR3 is TGTGCCAGCAGTGACCCGCCCCTAGGGAACACCTTC. It codes for CASSDPPLGNTF.

V usage is TRBV6-2 or TRBV6-3 and J usage is TRBJ1-5, with D perhaps TRBD1 (6 bases). Trimming shortened V by 6 bases and J by 7 bases, and 16 bases separated the two germline ends. The CDR3 has 14 residues. Germline values: CDR1 MNHEY, CDR2 SVGEGT. CDR3 in amino acids: CASSMTGTGQPQHF. CDR3 DNA: TGTGCCAGCAGCATGACAGGAACGGGGCAGCCCCAGCATTTT.

This clone has just one count. This chain joins TRBV6-5 and TRBJ2-2; 12 bases fit TRBD2. After removal of 8 bases from V and 4 bases from J, the junction contained 5 bases not matched to a gene. The germline CDR1 and CDR2 sequences are MNHEY and SVGAGI. CDR3 length: 15 residues. CDR3 sequence reads: CASWGLAGFTGELFF. CDR3 DNA sequence: TGTGCCAGCTGGGGACTAGCGGGCTTCACCGGGGAGCTGTTTTTT.

V is TRBV7-2 and J is TRBJ2-5; D is uncertain. This CDR3 region has 13 residues. The V gene's germline CDR1 is SGHTA and CDR2 FQGNSA. Between the trimmed V and J ends, which lost 5 bases and 2 bases, there was a span of 9 bases. CDR3 amino acids: CASSPQRQETQYF. DNA of the CDR3: TGTGCCAGCAGCCCGCAGAGACAAGAGACCCAGTACTTC.

V is TRBV6-5 and J is TRBJ2-7; D is possibly TRBD1 (6 bases). Per the germline V gene, CDR1 is MNHEY and CDR2 is SVGAGI. The V gene lost 1 base and the J gene lost 0 bases, with 7 bases spanning the gap. The CDR3 length is 14 residues. The CDR3 sequence: CASSYLGASYEQYF. The CDR3 region has the DNA TGTGCCAGCAGTTACTTGGGGGCCTCCTACGAGCAGTACTTC.

CDR3 amino acids: CASSPPDRAGNTIYF. The CDR3, as DNA: TGTGCCAGCAGCCCCCCCGACAGGGCTGGAAACACCATATATTTT. The chain joins TRBV6-5 to TRBJ1-3, with 7 bases aligning to TRBD1. The CDR3 runs 15 residues. V was pared by 6 bases and J by 2 bases, with 7 bases of the junction left unmatched. Germline V gives CDR1 MNHEY, CDR2 SVGAGI.

This sequence joins TRBV5-1 and TRBJ2-1; D is possibly TRBD2 (6 bases). V was shortened by 0 bases and J by 2 bases, with 9 bases between the two germline ends. The CDR3 is 15 residues long. The germline V gene has CDR1 SGHRS and CDR2 YFSETQ. CDR3 region: CASSLVSGTYNEQFF. DNA of the CDR3: TGCGCCAGCAGCTTGGTTAGCGGTACCTACAATGAGCAGTTCTTC.

Written as DNA, the CDR3 is TGTGCCAGCAGCTCCCCCGACCCGACTAATTCACCCCTCCACTTT. Its translation is CASSSPDPTNSPLHF. The genes are TRBV7-8 and TRBJ1-6; no definite D call. V was trimmed by 4 bases and J by 6 bases, leaving 13 bases between them. The germline gives CDR1 SGHVS, CDR2 FQNEAQ. This CDR3 is built from 15 residues.

This clone was observed a handful of times. CDR3 protein: CASTSGGHSYEQYF. The CDR3 DNA is TGTGCCAGCACCTCGGGGGGTCACTCCTACGAGCAGTACTTC. The V call is TRBV5-6, the J call TRBJ2-7, with 7 nucleotides matching TRBD2. V shed 6 bases and J 0 bases; nucleotides not matched to a gene: 6. Germline values: CDR1 SGHDT, CDR2 YYEEEE. CDR3 length equals 14 residues. The whole variable domain, filled in from reference TRBV5-6 and TRBJ2-7, reads DAGVTQSPTHLIKTRGQQVTLRCSPKSGHDTVSWYQQALGQGPQFIFQYYEEEERQRGNFPDRFSGHQFPNYSSELNVNALLLGDSALYLCASTSGGHSYEQYFGPGTRLTVT.

The rearrangement joins TRBV7-2 to TRBJ1-3; 8 bases fit TRBD1. The CDR3 has 15 amino acids. Germline CDR1 reads SGHTA; CDR2 reads FQGNSA. J was trimmed by 0 bases and V by 6 bases; bases with no gene match: 4. The CDR3 coding sequence is TGTGCCAGCAGTTCGGGACAGGACTCTGGAAACACCATATATTTT. This translates into CASSSGQDSGNTIYF. The variable domain in full, completed from reference TRBV7-2 and TRBJ1-3, reads GAGVSQSPSNKVTEKGKDVELRCDPISGHTALYWYRQSLGQGLEFLIYFQGNSAPDKSGLPSDRFSAERTGGSVSTLTIQRTQQEDSAVYLCASSSGQDSGNTIYFGEGSWLTVV.

V is TRBV9 and J is TRBJ2-1; no firm D call. The germline gives CDR1 SGDLS, CDR2 YYNGEE. V shed 4 bases and J shed 5 bases, with 16 bases lying between them. The CDR3 consists of 15 residues. CDR3 nucleotides: TGTGCCAGCAGCCCAGACAATATTGGGGACAATGAGCAGTTCTTC. It codes for CASSPDNIGDNEQFF.

The V gene is TRBV6-5, the J gene TRBJ2-7; 7 bases map to TRBD1. The germline CDR1 and CDR2 sequences are MNHEY and SVGAGI. The CDR3 spans 15 residues. Trimming took 4 bases from V and 2 from J; bases not matched to a gene: 8. The CDR3 reads CASSFGYRGAYEQYF. For the CDR3, the DNA is TGTGCCAGCAGTTTCGGATACAGGGGAGCCTACGAGCAGTACTTC.

This clone was seen more than once but under ten times. This chain links TRBV4-3 with TRBJ1-1; TRBD1 might be the D (6 bases). The CDR3 has 17 amino acids. V dropped 3 bases and J dropped 1 base, with 18 bases sitting between them. Germline V gives CDR1 LGHNA, CDR2 YSLEER. The CDR3 nucleotides read TGCGCCAGCAGCCACGTCGCGGCGCGGGGGGCGAACACTGAAGCTTTCTTT. Residues: CASSHVAARGANTEAFF.

V usage is TRBV6-5 and J usage is TRBJ2-7; D not resolved. Trimming pared 5 bases from V and 3 bases from J, leaving 5 bases between. CDR1 and CDR2 from the germline V gene are MNHEY and SVGAGI. There are 11 residues in the CDR3. CDR3 sequence (DNA): TGTGCCAGCAGTCAACTCTACGAGCAGTACTTC. It specifies CASSQLYEQYF.

The rearrangement joins TRBV9 to TRBJ2-7; 9 positions match TRBD1. The CDR3 consists of 16 residues. J lost 4 bases, V lost 4 bases, and 12 bases had no gene match. Germline CDR1 and CDR2: SGDLS and YYNGEE. CDR3 DNA sequence: TGTGCCAGCAGCCCCCAGGTGGGGACAGGGTCGTACGAGCAGTACTTC. It codes for CASSPQVGTGSYEQYF.

This chain joins TRBV6-2 or TRBV6-3 and TRBJ2-3, with 12 bases fitting TRBD2. CDR3 length: 16 amino acids. The trim removed 4 bases at V and 4 bases at J, leaving 6 bases unmatched. Germline CDR1 and CDR2: MNHEY and SVGEGT. CDR3 loop: CASSSLLAGGPDTQYF. The CDR3 region has the DNA TGTGCCAGCAGTTCCTTACTAGCGGGAGGCCCAGATACGCAGTATTTT.

The genes are TRBV6-5 and TRBJ1-1; D perhaps matches TRBD1 (6 bases). The CDR3 is made up of 13 amino acids. CDR1 MNHEY and CDR2 SVGAGI come from the germline V gene. Trimming cost V 7 bases and J 5 bases, with 14 bases left between them. The CDR3 DNA sequence: TGTGCCAGCATCGGGGGCCTAGGTACTGAAGCTTTCTTT. Encoded protein: CASIGGLGTEAFF.

V usage is TRBV15 and J usage is TRBJ2-3; no reliable D call. The CDR3 spans 14 residues. Trimming stripped 0 bases from V and 6 bases from J, with 10 bases between. Per germline, CDR1 LNHNV and CDR2 YYDKDF (reference sequence). In DNA form, the CDR3 reads TGTGCCACCAGCAGAGATCTAAGAGCGGATACGCAGTATTTT. Translation gives CATSRDLRADTQYF.

In DNA form, the CDR3 reads TGTGCCAGCAGTCCGGGGACAGTTGCATATGGCTACACCTTC. Translated: CASSPGTVAYGYTF. V and J are TRBV6-2 or TRBV6-3 and TRBJ1-2; 7 nucleotides line up with TRBD1. Germline V lookup: CDR1 MNHEY, CDR2 SVGEGT. The CDR3 totals 14 residues. V lost 5 bases to trimming and J lost 5 bases; unmatched junction nucleotides: 8.

CDR3 residues: CASSSQPLADEQFF. DNA of the CDR3: TGTGCCAGCAGCTCGCAACCACTAGCCGATGAGCAGTTCTTC. V and J are TRBV7-3 and TRBJ2-1, with D tentatively TRBD2 (6 bases). This CDR3 contains 14 residues. Germline V gene sequence: CDR1 SGHTA, CDR2 FQGTGA. V lost 4 bases to trimming and J lost 8 bases, with 15 bases between them.

V and J are TRBV6-5 and TRBJ1-2, with no clear D. The V gene lost 0 bases and the J gene lost 0 bases, with 8 bases spanning the gap. Germline assignment: CDR1 MNHEY and CDR2 SVGAGI. The CDR3 contains 15 residues. CDR3 loop: CASSYSGPANYGYTF. The CDR3 DNA reads as TGTGCCAGCAGTTACTCCGGCCCGGCTAACTATGGCTACACCTTC.

This chain uses TRBV19 with TRBJ1-2; perhaps TRBD1 as D (5 bases). Trimming shortened V by 5 bases and J by 8 bases, and 18 bases separated the two germline ends. This CDR3 spans 14 amino acids. The germline gives CDR1 LNHDA, CDR2 SQIVND (reference sequence). Here the CDR3 DNA reads TGTGCCAGTAGTTTCCCGACAGTCCCCGAGGGCTACACCTTC. Its protein product is CASSFPTVPEGYTF.

V usage is TRBV7-9 and J usage is TRBJ1-6; possible D gene TRBD1, 5 bases. Germline assignment: CDR1 SEHNR and CDR2 FQNEAQ (reference sequence). There are 15 residues in the CDR3. Trimming stripped 0 bases from V and 10 bases from J, with 13 bases between. DNA of the CDR3: TGTGCCAGCAGCTTAGCCTCCGGGACCGTCTCACCCCTCCACTTT. The encoded protein is CASSLASGTVSPLHF.

CDR3 sequence (DNA): TGTGCCAGCGCACCGCCTGGGACAGGCCACAGCTACACCTTC. This codes for CASAPPGTGHSYTF. J is TRBJ1-2 and V is TRBV7-2, with TRBD1 matching over 8 bases. V lost 8 bases, J lost 9 bases, and 14 bases stayed unmatched. Germline CDR1 and CDR2: SGHTA and FQGNSA. The CDR3 runs 14 residues.

This clone appeared once. The V call is TRBV7-9, the J call TRBJ1-2; D is ambiguous. V was pared by 1 base and J by 4 bases, with 7 bases between. The CDR3 consists of 13 residues. CDR1 SEHNR and CDR2 FQNEAQ come from the germline V gene (reference sequence). The CDR3 sequence is CASSLVLGYGYTF. CDR3 sequence (DNA): TGTGCCAGCAGCTTAGTTTTGGGCTATGGCTACACCTTC. The full variable domain, its missing parts supplied by reference TRBV7-9 and TRBJ1-2, is DTGVSQNPRHKITKRGQNVTFRCDPISEHNRLYWYRQTLGQGPEFLTYFQNEAQLEKSRLLSDRFSAERPKGSFSTLEIQRTEQGDSAMYLCASSLVLGYGYTFGSGTRLTVV.

The chain uses TRBV4-1 and TRBJ1-5; D is undetermined. The CDR3 is 15 amino acids. Germline V gene sequence: CDR1 MGHRA, CDR2 YSYEKL. The V end lost 3 bases, the J end lost 4 bases, and 13 bases lay between the germline ends. The CDR3 region is CASSQVFGNNQPQHF. The CDR3 DNA reads TGCGCCAGCAGCCAGGTTTTCGGGAATAATCAGCCCCAGCATTTT.